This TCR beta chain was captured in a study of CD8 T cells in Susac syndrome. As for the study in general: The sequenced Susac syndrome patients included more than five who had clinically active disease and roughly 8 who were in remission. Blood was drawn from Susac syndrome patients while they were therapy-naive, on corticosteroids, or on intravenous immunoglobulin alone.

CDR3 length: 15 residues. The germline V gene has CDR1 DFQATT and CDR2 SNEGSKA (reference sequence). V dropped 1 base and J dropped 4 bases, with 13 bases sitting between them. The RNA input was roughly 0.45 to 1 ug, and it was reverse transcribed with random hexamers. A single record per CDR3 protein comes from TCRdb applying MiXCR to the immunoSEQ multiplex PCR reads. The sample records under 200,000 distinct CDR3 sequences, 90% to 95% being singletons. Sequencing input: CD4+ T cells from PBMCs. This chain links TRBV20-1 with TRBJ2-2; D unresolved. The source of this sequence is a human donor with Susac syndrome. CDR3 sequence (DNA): TGCAGTGCTAGAGTCTCCCTTCCGGGCACCGGGGAGCTGTTTTTT. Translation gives CSARVSLPGTGELFF.